This T cell receptor (beta chain) was obtained from a study of blood T cell repertoires in COVID-19. Per germline, CDR1 PRHDT and CDR2 FYEKMQ (reference sequence). The V and J ends lost 3 bases and 5 bases respectively, with 13 bases between them. CDR3 size: 14 residues. TCRdb's copy holds only in-frame clones and misses some; the assay was immunoSEQ multiplex PCR. The data show a few hundred thousand clones, roughly 79% seen once. The gene calls are TRBV13 and TRBJ1-1, with D possibly matching TRBD1 (5 bases). This clonotype was obtained from a man aged 40-49 years who had recovered from COVID-19. The sequenced sample consisted of PBMCs or T cells enriched from blood (not recorded which). The CDR3 reads CASSFRVGRTEAFF. The DNA of the CDR3 is TGTGCCAGCAGCTTCAGGGTGGGTCGGACTGAAGCTTTCTTT.